This T cell receptor beta chain was captured in a study of OX40 agonist ivuxolimab in advanced cancers. Germline CDR1 is MNHEY and CDR2 is SMNVEV (reference sequence). Deletions cut 5 bases from V and 4 bases from J, with 21 bases between. The length of the CDR3 is 17 residues. About this clone: Its matching antigen is unknown.

TCRdb's copy holds only in-frame clones and misses some; the assay was immunoSEQ multiplex PCR. The sample includes about 30,000 clones, 86% seen only once; the top ten take 28%. Study-wide findings and caveats: Low normalized clonal expansion also occurred in some nonresponding patients. Among patients with partial responses at 0.1-3.0 mg/kg, clonal expansion was among the lowest.

The sequence was collected from an adult with an advanced solid tumor such as melanoma, head and neck, liver or kidney cancer. The material sequenced was CD4+ or CD8+ T cells sorted from blood, taken in a trial of the OX40 agonist ivuxolimab. The V call is TRBV27, the J call TRBJ1-5, with a weak D call TRBD1 (6 bases). The CDR3 loop reads CASSPTPTGIGNQPQHF. The CDR3 bases are TGTGCCAGCAGTCCGACCCCCACAGGGATCGGGAATCAGCCCCAGCATTTT.